These 19 T cell receptor beta chains came from one sample sequenced in a study of early T cells in non-severe SARS-CoV-2 infection. TCRdb fed the 5' RACE reads into MiXCR, producing one record per CDR3 protein. The sample has 38,000 or so distinct CDR3 sequences, 4.6% seen once. Material for sequencing was whole blood. Receptor source: an adult who was a healthcare worker with PCR-confirmed SARS-CoV-2 infection or an uninfected control (not recorded which).

This clonotype was detected many times. V gene TRBV5-1 combines with J gene TRBJ2-5, with D perhaps assigned TRBD1 or TRBD2 (6 bases each). The CDR3 totals 16 residues. Germline V gene data show CDR1 as SGHRS and CDR2 as YFSETQ. The V gene lost 0 bases and the J gene lost 2 bases, with 14 bases spanning the gap. This CDR3 reads CASSLAGRGQQETQYF. The CDR3 region has the DNA TGCGCCAGCAGCTTGGCGGGTCGGGGGCAGCAAGAGACCCAGTACTTC. Drawing the rest from reference TRBV5-1 and TRBJ2-5, the complete variable domain is KAGVTQTPRYLIKTRGQQVTLSCSPISGHRSVSWYQQTPGQGLQFLFEYFSETQRNKGNFPGRFSGRQFSNSRSEMNVSTLELGDSALYLCASSLAGRGQQETQYFGPGTRLLVL.

This clonotype has at least ten counts. V usage is TRBV5-1 and J usage is TRBJ2-1; D call uncertain. CDR1 is SGHRS and CDR2 is YFSETQ in the germline V gene. Trimming left V 0 bases short and J 9 bases short, with 13 bases between. The length of the CDR3 is 14 residues. This CDR3 reads CASSLAPEHGEQFF. In DNA, the CDR3 is TGCGCCAGCAGCTTGGCACCCGAGCACGGTGAGCAGTTCTTC.

The sample holds many counts of this clonotype. For the CDR3, the DNA is TGCAGCGTCCAGGAGAACAATCAGCCCCAGCATTTT. This codes for CSVQENNQPQHF. V usage is TRBV29-1 and J usage is TRBJ1-5; D gene uncertain. Germline lookup yields CDR1 SQVTM and CDR2 ANQGSEA. V shed 6 bases and J shed 3 bases, with 9 bases lying between them. The CDR3 consists of 12 residues.

This clonotype was picked up many times. The chain uses TRBV7-8 and TRBJ2-3; possible D gene TRBD2, 5 bases. Germline loops: CDR1 SGHVS, CDR2 FQNEAQ. CDR3 length equals 13 residues. V dropped 5 bases and J dropped 5 bases, with 11 bases sitting between them. The chain's CDR3 is CASSTAVKDTQYF. As DNA, the CDR3 is TGTGCCAGCAGCACAGCGGTAAAAGATACGCAGTATTTT.

This clonotype was seen many times. The chain couples TRBV14 to TRBJ1-1; 8 nucleotides line up with TRBD1. CDR3 size: 18 residues. The germline gives CDR1 SGHDN, CDR2 FVKESK. V trimming: 4 bases; J trimming: 0 bases; junction bases outside the gene matches: 13. The CDR3 region is CASSRPGTGAVVNTEAFF. The CDR3 bases are TGTGCCAGCAGCCGGCCCGGGACAGGAGCAGTGGTGAACACTGAAGCTTTCTTT.

This clonotype was picked up many times. DNA for the CDR3: TGTGCCAGCAGCGCGGGGCCCCCCAGTGCGACGCAGTATTTT. Translating it yields CASSAGPPSATQYF. This chain links TRBV11-3 with TRBJ2-3, with D possibly matching TRBD2 (6 bases). This CDR3 has 14 amino acids. V gave up 5 bases and J gave up 9 bases, with 18 bases separating them. CDR1 and CDR2 from the germline V gene are SGHNT and YENEEA. Full variable domain (rest looked up from reference TRBV11-3 and TRBJ2-3): EAGVVQSPRYKIIEKKQPVAFWCNPISGHNTLYWYLQNLGQGPELLIRYENEEAVDDSQLPKDRFSAERLKGVDSTLKIQPAELGDSAVYLCASSAGPPSATQYFGPGTRLTVL.

This clonotype was recorded many times. The chain combines TRBV7-9 with TRBJ1-6; D is possibly TRBD1 (5 bases). CDR1 and CDR2 (germline): SEHNR, FQNEAQ (reference sequence). CDR3 length equals 12 residues. V was shortened by 1 base and J by 14 bases, with 9 bases between the two germline ends. CDR3 loop: CASSLERGALHF. CDR3 DNA sequence: TGTGCCAGCAGCTTAGAAAGAGGGGCCCTCCACTTT.

This clonotype has at least ten counts. The chain carries TRBV11-3 and TRBJ2-2; TRBD1 is a possible D gene (6 bases). Germline CDR1 SGHNT, CDR2 YENEEA. V lost 5 bases to trimming and J lost 0 bases, with 13 bases between them. The CDR3 runs 16 residues. In DNA, the CDR3 is TGTGCCAGCAGCCCCAGGCCAGGGGCGAACACCGGGGAGCTGTTTTTT. Translating it yields CASSPRPGANTGELFF.

This clonotype was observed many times. The gene calls are TRBV4-1 and TRBJ2-4; D remains unclear. CDR1 is MGHRA and CDR2 is YSYEKL in the germline V gene. This CDR3 is 16 amino acids long. V shed 4 bases and J shed 0 bases, with 13 bases lying between them. The DNA of the CDR3 is TGCGCCAGCAGCCCTTATTACTTGCTAGCCAAAAACATTCAGTACTTC. Translated, it gives CASSPYYLLAKNIQYF.

This clonotype was detected only a few times. This sequence joins TRBV11-3 and TRBJ2-2; 9 bases are shared with TRBD1. Germline V CDR1 and CDR2: SGHNT, YENEEA. The CDR3 covers 15 residues. V shed 6 bases, J shed 4 bases, and the junction held 6 bases outside the gene matches. CDR3 nucleotide sequence: TGTGCCAGCAGTCCCACAGGGGGCCCCACCGGGGAGCTGTTTTTT. Translation: CASSPTGGPTGELFF. The variable domain in full, with the rest retrieved from reference TRBV11-3 and TRBJ2-2, is EAGVVQSPRYKIIEKKQPVAFWCNPISGHNTLYWYLQNLGQGPELLIRYENEEAVDDSQLPKDRFSAERLKGVDSTLKIQPAELGDSAVYLCASSPTGGPTGELFFGEGSRLTVL.

This clonotype came up a few times. The rearrangement links TRBV5-4 to TRBJ2-5; 8 bases agree with TRBD2. The trim removed 1 base at V and 5 bases at J, leaving 13 bases unmatched. Germline V gene lookup returns CDR1 SGHNT and CDR2 YYREEE (reference sequence). There are 17 residues in the CDR3. The DNA for the CDR3 is TGTGCCAGCAGCTTGAAGGTCGGGGGGGCCTTAGAGGAGACCCAGTACTTC. It translates to CASSLKVGGALEETQYF.

The chain joins TRBV4-1 to TRBJ2-4; 14 positions match TRBD2. CDR1 MGHRA and CDR2 YSYEKL come from the germline V gene. The CDR3 runs 17 residues. V shed 4 bases, J shed 4 bases, and the junction held 6 bases outside the gene matches. The CDR3 bases are TGCGCCAGCAGCCGAGGACTAGCGGGGGGCGAAAAAAACATTCAGTACTTC. It encodes CASSRGLAGGEKNIQYF.

The chain recombines TRBV12-3 or TRBV12-4 with TRBJ2-5; D gene uncertain. The CDR3 totals 12 residues. Trimming removed 6 bases from V and 7 bases from J, with 12 bases in between. The CDR3 spells CASSSTPGTQYF. The CDR3 DNA is TGTGCCAGCAGCTCCACTCCGGGGACCCAGTACTTC.

This clonotype came up many times. This rearrangement joins TRBV5-1 to TRBJ2-1; TRBD2 matches at 11 bases. The J segment lost 9 bases and the V segment lost 0 bases, leaving 11 bases of the junction unmatched. Germline V lookup: CDR1 SGHRS, CDR2 YFSETQ. The CDR3 contains 17 residues. The CDR3 bases are TGCGCCAGCAGCTTGGAACCCCTTCTAGCGGGGGGAAGTGAGCAGTTCTTC. Protein product: CASSLEPLLAGGSEQFF.

This clonotype was found many times. The CDR3 loop is CASSEGRNTEAFF. As DNA, the CDR3 is TGTGCCAGCAGTGAGGGAAGGAACACTGAAGCTTTCTTT. This chain links TRBV6-4 with TRBJ1-1; D is uncertain. Germline V gene data show CDR1 as MRHNA and CDR2 as SNTAGT. This CDR3 is built from 13 residues. V was pared by 3 bases and J by 1 base, with 6 bases between.

Many counts were recorded for this clonotype. At one end the junction does not follow the germline gene, possibly because of a read error. The J gene is TRBJ2-2, the V gene TRBV7-2, with 7 positions matching TRBD2. The CDR3 extends over 19 amino acids. Looked up from germline, CDR1 is SGHTA and CDR2 is FQGNSA. As DNA, the CDR3 is TGTGCCAGCAGCGAAGTCCCTGGGGTAGCGGGCACGAAGACCGGGGAGCTGTTTTTT. Protein sequence: CASSEVPGVAGTKTGELFF.

This clonotype was picked up many times. This chain links TRBV4-1 with TRBJ2-3; D unresolved. Germline assignment: CDR1 MGHRA and CDR2 YSYEKL. Trimming cost V 1 base and J 2 bases, with 4 bases left between them. This CDR3 region has 13 residues. CDR3 in DNA: TGCGCCAGCAGCCAAGGGTTCACAGATACGCAGTATTTT. Its protein is CASSQGFTDTQYF.

This clonotype has at least ten counts. The V and J genes are TRBV18 and TRBJ2-7, with a weak D call TRBD1 (5 bases). Germline loops: CDR1 KGHSH, CDR2 LQKENI. V gave up 3 bases and J gave up 7 bases, with 22 bases separating them. The length of the CDR3 is 16 residues. The CDR3 DNA is TGTGCCAGCTCACCCCAGGGTGGGGCAGGGTCATGGGAGCAGTACTTC. As protein: CASSPQGGAGSWEQYF.

V gene TRBV5-1 combines with J gene TRBJ2-3; TRBD2 agrees at 13 bases. Losses at the gene ends were 0 bases for V and 9 bases for J; bases not matched to a gene: 10. The CDR3 runs to 17 residues. Germline CDR1 SGHRS, CDR2 YFSETQ. The DNA of the CDR3 is TGCGCCAGCAGCTTGGAGGGACTAGCGGGACTCGGCCGGACGCAGTATTTT. The encoded protein is CASSLEGLAGLGRTQYF.